This T cell receptor (beta chain) was sequenced in a study of shared clonotypes between healthy human individuals. About the study: CD4 naive and memory got three plates each, CD8 naive two, CD8 memory one.

Clones were sequenced by immunoSEQ multiplex PCR, and TCRdb holds only the in-frame ones, with some missing. The sample includes 650,000 to 800,000 clones, about 91% of them seen just once. Naive CD8 cells comprised CD45RO-negative, CCR7-positively selected cells, excluding terminally differentiated effector memory CD45RA+ cells. Germline CDR1 and CDR2: MNHEY and SMNVEV (reference sequence). This CDR3 comprises 13 residues. The V segment lost 4 bases and the J segment 6 bases; nucleotides outside the gene matches: 3. Sequenced sample: naive CD8+ T cells sorted from blood. This chain uses TRBV27 with TRBJ2-1; TRBD2 matches at 7 bases. This receptor was obtained from a man aged 30-40 years in good health. The CDR3 protein is CASSSGLINEQFF. The CDR3 DNA sequence: TGTGCCAGCAGTTCGGGACTAATCAATGAGCAGTTCTTC.